The rows below give T cell receptor beta chains drawn from one sample of a study of Graves' ophthalmopathy and Graves' hyperthyroidism. TCRdb ran MiXCR on the multiplex PCR reads and lists one entry per CDR3 protein. The table shows over a million distinct CDR3 sequences, with less than 45% occurring only once. Sequenced: peripheral blood or thyroid tissue (not recorded which). These receptors were taken from an adult man with Graves' hyperthyroidism. Each CDR3 is given with its conserved first and last residue. D genes are given only for firm matches. Expanded clones are given a class, and other clones once, few, many or no size at all.

j_call v_call clone_size d_call cdr3_aa cdr3_nt
TRBJ1-2 TRBV29-1 - - CSLDRGTNYGYTF TGCAGCTTGGATCGGGGGACAAACTATGGCTACACCTTC
TRBJ2-7 TRBV7-9 few TRBD2 CASSLAQRGGGEQYF TGTGCCAGCAGCTTAGCGCAGCGGGGGGGCGGCGAGCAGTACTTC
TRBJ1-1 TRBV7-8 many - CASSLGYNWEAFF TGTGCCAGCAGCTTAGGGTATAACTGGGAAGCTTTCTTT
TRBJ2-7 TRBV5-1 few - CASTGGTESYEQYF TGCGCCAGCACCGGAGGGACGGAGTCCTACGAGCAGTACTTC
TRBJ1-2 TRBV7-2 - TRBD1 CASSWGQGSGGYTF TGTGCCAGCAGCTGGGGACAGGGATCGGGAGGCTACACCTTC
TRBJ2-5 TRBV20-1 many TRBD2 CSARARLAGDSGWTQYF TGCAGTGCTAGAGCCCGACTAGCGGGAGATTCGGGATGGACCCAGTACTTC
TRBJ2-5 TRBV11-2 - TRBD2 CAATWTSGRMSGETQYF TGTGCGGCAACCTGGACTAGCGGGAGAATGTCTGGAGAGACCCAGTACTTC
TRBJ1-2 TRBV20-1 - - CSIVRSGAGGYTF TGCAGTATAGTAAGGAGCGGGGCGGGTGGCTACACCTTC
TRBJ2-2 TRBV29-1 - TRBD2 CRSREGGELFF TGCAGGTCTAGGGAGGGCGGGGAGCTGTTTTTT
TRBJ1-2 TRBV5-8 many - CASSLSLRSNYGYTF TGTGCCAGCAGCTTGTCCTTGCGGAGTAACTATGGCTACACCTTC
TRBJ2-7 TRBV4-3 many - CASSQGPGLSYEQYF TGCGCCAGCAGCCAAGGTCCTGGGCTTTCCTACGAGCAGTACTTC
TRBJ1-1 TRBV7-9 - - CASSSGQFEAEAFF TGTGCCAGCAGCTCAGGACAGTTTGAAGCCGAAGCTTTCTTT
TRBJ1-2 TRBV7-3 - TRBD1 CASSPEEGAGYGYTF TGCGCCAGCAGCCCTGAGGAGGGGGCAGGCTATGGCTACACCTTC
TRBJ2-1 TRBV9 - - CASSVETESFNEQFF TGTGCCAGCAGCGTAGAAACAGAGTCTTTCAATGAGCAGTTCTTC
TRBJ2-5 TRBV7-9 - TRBD1 CASSQAWTGVETQYF TGCGCCAGCAGCCAGGCTTGGACAGGGGTAGAGACCCAGTACTTC
TRBJ2-5 TRBV7-2 few TRBD1 CASSLQGVRRETQYF TGTGCCAGCAGTCTACAGGGGGTACGGCGGGAGACCCAGTACTTC
TRBJ2-2 TRBV7-3 many TRBD1 CASSPRTGPTGELFF TGTGCCAGCAGCCCCAGGACAGGTCCCACCGGGGAGCTGTTTTTT
TRBJ2-5 TRBV20-1 - TRBD2 CSARAGGPEETQYF TGCAGTGCTAGAGCGGGAGGGCCGGAAGAGACCCAGTACTTC
TRBJ2-5 TRBV5-1 many - CASKVRIQETQYF TGCGCCAGCAAGGTCAGAATCCAAGAGACCCAGTACTTC
TRBJ2-2 TRBV7-2 many - CASSLGGQGRTGELFF TGTGCCAGCAGCTTAGGGGGACAAGGGAGGACCGGGGAGCTGTTTTTT
TRBJ2-5 TRBV29-1 - - CSVELRESETQYF TGCAGCGTTGAACTCCGGGAGTCGGAGACCCAGTACTTC
TRBJ1-1 TRBV19 many - CASSVPSAGSAFF TGTGCCAGTAGTGTCCCTAGTGCGGGGTCGGCTTTCTTT
TRBJ1-1 TRBV7-9 many - CASSLTGNEAFF TGTGCCAGCAGCTTGACCGGGAATGAAGCTTTCTTT
TRBJ1-2 TRBV7-9 - TRBD1 CASSPRQGLFGYTF TGTGCCAGCAGCCCTAGACAGGGGTTGTTTGGCTACACCTTC
TRBJ1-2 TRBV29-1 few - CSGSFTGDGYTF TGCAGCGGGTCTTTTACAGGAGACGGCTACACCTTC
TRBJ2-7 TRBV20-1 - - CSGEGHPYEQYF TGCAGCGGGGAGGGACACCCTTACGAGCAGTACTTC
TRBJ2-2 TRBV7-9 - - CASSLEGRLVYTGELFF TGTGCCAGCAGCTTAGAGGGCAGGCTCGTTTACACCGGGGAGCTGTTTTTT
TRBJ1-6 TRBV10-2 - TRBD1 CASSSQGARDSPLHF TGCGCCAGCAGCTCCCAGGGGGCGCGGGATTCACCCCTCCACTTT
TRBJ2-7 TRBV28 - - CASSSTDTCCEQYF TGTGCCAGCAGTTCCACAGACACTTGTTGCGAGCAGTACTTC
TRBJ2-7 TRBV14 few - CASSQERKTVPPTGRNYEQYF TGTGCCAGCAGCCAAGAAAGGAAGACAGTCCCCCCAACCGGAAGAAACTACGAGCAGTACTTC
TRBJ2-7 TRBV15 - - CATSRARDEQYF TGTGCCACCAGCAGAGCCCGGGACGAGCAGTACTTC
TRBJ1-6 TRBV30 - - CAWSSTDNSPLHF TGTGCCTGGAGTAGCACAGATAATTCACCCCTCCACTTT
TRBJ2-7 TRBV5-1 many - CASSAKQEQYF TGCGCCAGCAGCGCAAAACAGGAGCAGTACTTC
TRBJ2-5 TRBV20-1 many - CSARARKTGQETQYF TGCAGTGCTAGAGCCCGAAAGACAGGTCAGGAGACCCAGTACTTC
TRBJ1-1 TRBV20-1 - - CSASAGVNAEAFF TGCAGTGCTAGCGCCGGGGTTAACGCTGAAGCTTTCTTT
TRBJ1-5 TRBV2 many - CASSVQGSNQPQHF TGTGCCAGCAGTGTACAGGGTAGCAATCAGCCCCAGCATTTT
TRBJ2-7 TRBV19 - - CASSPLGDLREQYF TGTGCCAGTAGCCCTCTGGGGGACCTGAGGGAGCAGTACTTC
TRBJ1-2 TRBV20-1 many - CSAIGEGYYGYTF TGCAGCGCCATCGGTGAGGGGTACTATGGCTACACCTTC
TRBJ1-3 TRBV7-6 - - CASSVEGASGNTIYF TGTGCCAGCAGCGTAGAAGGGGCGAGTGGAAACACCATATATTTT
TRBJ1-6 TRBV20-1 few - CSARLTGYNSPLHF TGCAGTGCTAGACTGACAGGATATAATTCACCCCTCCACTTT